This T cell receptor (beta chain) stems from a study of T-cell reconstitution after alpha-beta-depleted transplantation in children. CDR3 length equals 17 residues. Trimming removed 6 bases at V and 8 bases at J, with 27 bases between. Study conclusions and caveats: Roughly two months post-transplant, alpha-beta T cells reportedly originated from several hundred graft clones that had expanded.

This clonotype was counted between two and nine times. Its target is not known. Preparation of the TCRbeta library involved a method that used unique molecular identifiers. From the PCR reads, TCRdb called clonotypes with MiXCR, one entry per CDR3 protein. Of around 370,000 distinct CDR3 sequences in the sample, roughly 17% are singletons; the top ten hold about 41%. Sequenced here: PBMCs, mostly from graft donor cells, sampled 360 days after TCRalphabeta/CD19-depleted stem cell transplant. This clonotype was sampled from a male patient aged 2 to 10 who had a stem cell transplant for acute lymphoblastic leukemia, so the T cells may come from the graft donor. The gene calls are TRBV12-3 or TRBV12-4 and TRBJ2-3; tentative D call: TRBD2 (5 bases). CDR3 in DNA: TGTGCCAGCAGCCCCCGCGGCGGACTTACGGCCGCGGCTACGCAGTATTTT. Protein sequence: CASSPRGGLTAAATQYF.